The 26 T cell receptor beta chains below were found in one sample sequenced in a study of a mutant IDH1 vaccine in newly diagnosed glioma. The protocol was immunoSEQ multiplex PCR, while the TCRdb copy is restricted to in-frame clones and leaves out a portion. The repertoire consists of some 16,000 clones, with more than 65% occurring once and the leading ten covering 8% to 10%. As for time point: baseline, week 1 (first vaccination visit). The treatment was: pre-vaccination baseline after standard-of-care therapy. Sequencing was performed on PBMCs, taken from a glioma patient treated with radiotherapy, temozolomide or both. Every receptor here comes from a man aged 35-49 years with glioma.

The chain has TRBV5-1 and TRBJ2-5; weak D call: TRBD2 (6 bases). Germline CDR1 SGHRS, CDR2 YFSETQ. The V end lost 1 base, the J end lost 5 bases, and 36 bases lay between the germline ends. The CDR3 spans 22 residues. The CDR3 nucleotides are TGCGCCAGCAGCTTGCCGCCCTCTTACGTCTCTCGATCCTCGGGAGAGGATGAGACCCAGTACTTC. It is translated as CASSLPPSYVSRSSGEDETQYF.

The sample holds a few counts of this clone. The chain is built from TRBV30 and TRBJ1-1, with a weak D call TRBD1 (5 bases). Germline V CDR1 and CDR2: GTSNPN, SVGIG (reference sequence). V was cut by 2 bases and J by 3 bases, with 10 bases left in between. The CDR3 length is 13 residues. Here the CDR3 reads CAWSWRGDTEAFF. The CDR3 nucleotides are TGTGCCTGGAGTTGGAGGGGAGACACTGAAGCTTTCTTT.

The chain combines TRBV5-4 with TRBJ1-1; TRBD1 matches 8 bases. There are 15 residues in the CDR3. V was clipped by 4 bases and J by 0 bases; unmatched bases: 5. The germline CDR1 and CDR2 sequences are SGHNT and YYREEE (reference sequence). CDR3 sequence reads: CASSRDRTVNTEAFF. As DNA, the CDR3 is TGTGCCAGCAGCAGGGACAGGACCGTGAACACTGAAGCTTTCTTT.

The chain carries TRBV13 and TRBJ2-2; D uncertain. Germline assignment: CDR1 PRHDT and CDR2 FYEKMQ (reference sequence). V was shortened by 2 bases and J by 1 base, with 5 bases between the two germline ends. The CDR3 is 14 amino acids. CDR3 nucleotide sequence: TGTGCCAGCAGCTTAAAAAGGAACACCGGGGAGCTGTTTTTT. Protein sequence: CASSLKRNTGELFF.

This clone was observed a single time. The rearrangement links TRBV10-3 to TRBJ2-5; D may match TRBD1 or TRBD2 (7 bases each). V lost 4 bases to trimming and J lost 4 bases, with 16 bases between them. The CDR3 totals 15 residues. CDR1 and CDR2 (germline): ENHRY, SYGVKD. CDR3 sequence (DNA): TGTGCCATCAGTGGGACAGACAGGGAGGGAGAGACCCAGTACTTC. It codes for CAISGTDREGETQYF.

CDR3 amino acids: CASSVGGANEKLFF. CDR3 nucleotides: TGTGCCAGCAGTGTGGGGGGGGCTAATGAAAAACTGTTTTTT. This chain connects TRBV6-1 to TRBJ1-4; a weak D match, TRBD1 (5 bases). Trimming removed 4 bases from V and 3 bases from J, with 9 bases in between. This CDR3 is built from 14 residues. Germline loops: CDR1 MNHNS, CDR2 SASEGT.

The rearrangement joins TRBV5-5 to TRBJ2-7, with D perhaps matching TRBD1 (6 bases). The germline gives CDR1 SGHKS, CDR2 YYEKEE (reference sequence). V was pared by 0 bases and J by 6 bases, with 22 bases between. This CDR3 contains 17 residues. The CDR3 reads CASSLGATGGALGEQYV. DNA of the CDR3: TGTGCCAGCAGCTTGGGTGCGACAGGCGGCGCCCTGGGCGAGCAGTACGTC.

The CDR3: CASSLGPSGRTGELFF. As DNA, the CDR3 is TGTGCCAGCAGCTTAGGTCCTAGCGGGAGGACCGGGGAGCTGTTTTTT. The genes are TRBV13 and TRBJ2-2; TRBD2 matches at 11 bases. The V gene's germline CDR1 is PRHDT and CDR2 FYEKMQ (reference sequence). J gave up 5 bases and V 0 bases, and 2 bases lay outside the gene matches. This CDR3 region has 16 residues.

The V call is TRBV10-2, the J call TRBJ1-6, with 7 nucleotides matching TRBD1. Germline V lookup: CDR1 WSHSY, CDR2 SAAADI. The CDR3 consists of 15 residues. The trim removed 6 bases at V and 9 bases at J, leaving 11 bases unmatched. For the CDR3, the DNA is TGCGCCAGCAGCCCTCGACAGGGCTCGCCTTCACCCCTCCACTTT. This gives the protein CASSPRQGSPSPLHF.

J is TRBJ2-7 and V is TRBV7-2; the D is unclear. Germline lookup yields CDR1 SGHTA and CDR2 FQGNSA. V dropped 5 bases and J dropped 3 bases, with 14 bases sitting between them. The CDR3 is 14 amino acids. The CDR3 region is CASSPPLRIYEQYF. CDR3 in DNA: TGTGCCAGCAGCCCCCCTTTACGGATCTACGAGCAGTACTTC.

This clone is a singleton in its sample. CDR3 protein: CASSVGLLVNKNIQYF. The CDR3 bases are TGTGCCAGCAGCGTAGGTCTATTAGTTAACAAAAACATTCAGTACTTC. This chain uses TRBV9 with TRBJ2-4; no clear D gene. The CDR3 loop spans 16 amino acids. Germline CDR1 reads SGDLS; CDR2 reads YYNGEE. The V end was cut by 0 bases, the J end by 3 bases, with 13 bases between.

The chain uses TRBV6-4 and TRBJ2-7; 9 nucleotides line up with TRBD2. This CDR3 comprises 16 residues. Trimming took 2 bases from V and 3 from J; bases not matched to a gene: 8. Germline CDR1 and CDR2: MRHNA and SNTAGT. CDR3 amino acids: CASSDTSSGRIYEQYV. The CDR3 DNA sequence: TGTGCCAGCAGTGACACCTCGAGCGGGAGGATCTACGAGCAGTACGTC.

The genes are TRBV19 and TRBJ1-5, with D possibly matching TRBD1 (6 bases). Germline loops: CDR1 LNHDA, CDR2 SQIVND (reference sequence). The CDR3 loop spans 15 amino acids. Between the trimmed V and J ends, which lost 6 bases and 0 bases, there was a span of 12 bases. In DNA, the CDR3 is TGTGCCAGTAGACAGGGTACCCATAGCAATCAGCCCCAGCATTTT. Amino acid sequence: CASRQGTHSNQPQHF.

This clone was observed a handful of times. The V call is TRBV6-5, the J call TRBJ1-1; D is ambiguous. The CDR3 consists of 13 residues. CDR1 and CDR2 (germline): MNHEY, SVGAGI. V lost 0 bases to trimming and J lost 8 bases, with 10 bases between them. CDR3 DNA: TGTGCCAGCAGTTACTCGGGTGGCAGAGAAGCTTTCTTT. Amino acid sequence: CASSYSGGREAFF.

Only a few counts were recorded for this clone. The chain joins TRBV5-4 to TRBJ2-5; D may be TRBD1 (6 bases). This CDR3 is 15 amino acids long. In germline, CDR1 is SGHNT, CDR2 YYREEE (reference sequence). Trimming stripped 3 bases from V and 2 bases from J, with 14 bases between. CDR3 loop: CASSSMDSSQETQYF. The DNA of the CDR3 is TGTGCCAGCAGCTCAATGGACAGCTCGCAAGAGACCCAGTACTTC.

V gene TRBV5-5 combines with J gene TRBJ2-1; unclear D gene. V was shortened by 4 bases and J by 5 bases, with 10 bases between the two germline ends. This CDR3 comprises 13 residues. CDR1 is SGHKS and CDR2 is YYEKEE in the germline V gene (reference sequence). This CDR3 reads CASSPPPDNEQFF. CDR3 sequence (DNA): TGTGCCAGCAGCCCCCCCCCGGACAATGAGCAGTTCTTC.

DNA of the CDR3: TGTGCCAGCAGCCCATATGTGAGGACAGGGGGCACTGGGGCCAACGTCCTGACTTTC. Protein sequence: CASSPYVRTGGTGANVLTF. The chain recombines TRBV4-2 with TRBJ2-6, with 11 bases identical to TRBD1. The J segment lost 2 bases and the V segment lost 4 bases, leaving 10 bases of the junction unmatched. Germline V lookup: CDR1 LGHNA, CDR2 YNFKEQ. The CDR3 contains 19 residues.

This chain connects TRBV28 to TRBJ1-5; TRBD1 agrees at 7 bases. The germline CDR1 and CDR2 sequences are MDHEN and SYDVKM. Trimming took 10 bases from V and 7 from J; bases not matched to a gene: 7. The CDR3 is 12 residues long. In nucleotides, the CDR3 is TGTGCCATCGGAGGGGGCCTCCAGCCCCAGCATTTT. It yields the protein CAIGGGLQPQHF.

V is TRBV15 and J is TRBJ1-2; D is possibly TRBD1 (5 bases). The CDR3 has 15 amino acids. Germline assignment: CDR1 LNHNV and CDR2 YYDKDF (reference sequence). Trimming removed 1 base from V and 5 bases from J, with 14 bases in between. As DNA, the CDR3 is TGTGCCACCAGCAGAGCTCTATCGACAGTTTATGGCTACACCTTC. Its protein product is CATSRALSTVYGYTF.

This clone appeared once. The DNA for the CDR3 is TGTGCCAGCAGCTTCGGTCAGGCGAAAGAAGCTTTCTTT. Translating it yields CASSFGQAKEAFF. The J gene is TRBJ1-1, the V gene TRBV6-5; no reliable D call. Germline CDR1 MNHEY, CDR2 SVGAGI. V was cut by 6 bases and J by 8 bases, with 16 bases left in between. There are 13 residues in the CDR3.

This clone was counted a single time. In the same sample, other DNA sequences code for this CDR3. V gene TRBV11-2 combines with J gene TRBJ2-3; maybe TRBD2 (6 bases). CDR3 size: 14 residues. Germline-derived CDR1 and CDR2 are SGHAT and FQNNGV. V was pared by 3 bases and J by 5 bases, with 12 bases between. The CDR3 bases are TGTGCCAGCAGCTTCTCGGGGGTGGGAGATACGCAGTATTTT. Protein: CASSFSGVGDTQYF.

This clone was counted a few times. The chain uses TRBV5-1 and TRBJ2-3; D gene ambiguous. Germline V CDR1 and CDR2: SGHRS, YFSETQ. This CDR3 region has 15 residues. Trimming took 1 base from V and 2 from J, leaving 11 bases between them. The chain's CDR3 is CASSLLAEFTDTQYF. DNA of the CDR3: TGCGCCAGCAGCTTGTTGGCGGAATTCACAGATACGCAGTATTTT.

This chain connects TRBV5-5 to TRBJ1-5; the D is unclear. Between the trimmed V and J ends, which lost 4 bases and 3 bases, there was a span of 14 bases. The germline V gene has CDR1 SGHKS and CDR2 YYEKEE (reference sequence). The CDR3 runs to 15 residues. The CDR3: CASSEWKMANQPQHF. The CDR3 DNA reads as TGTGCCAGCAGCGAGTGGAAGATGGCCAATCAGCCCCAGCATTTT.

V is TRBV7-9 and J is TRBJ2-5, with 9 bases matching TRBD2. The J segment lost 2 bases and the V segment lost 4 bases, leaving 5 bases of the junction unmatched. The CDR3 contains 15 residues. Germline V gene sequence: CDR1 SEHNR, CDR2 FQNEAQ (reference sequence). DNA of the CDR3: TGTGCCAGCAGCTCCCGGCTAGCGGGGCAAGAGACCCAGTACTTC. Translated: CASSSRLAGQETQYF.

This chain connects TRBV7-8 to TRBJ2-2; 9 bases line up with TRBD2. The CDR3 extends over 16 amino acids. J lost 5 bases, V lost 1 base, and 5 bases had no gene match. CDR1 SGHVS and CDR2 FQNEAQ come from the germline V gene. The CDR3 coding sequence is TGTGCCAGCAGCTTAGTTCTAGCGGGAAGGACCGGGGAGCTGTTTTTT. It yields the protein CASSLVLAGRTGELFF.

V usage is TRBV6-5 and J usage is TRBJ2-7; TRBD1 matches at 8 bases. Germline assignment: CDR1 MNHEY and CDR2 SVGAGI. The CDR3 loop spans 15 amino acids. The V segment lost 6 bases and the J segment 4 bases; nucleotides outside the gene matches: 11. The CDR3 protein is CASSRAGTGGYEQYV. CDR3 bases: TGTGCCAGCAGCCGTGCCGGGACAGGAGGATACGAGCAGTACGTC.